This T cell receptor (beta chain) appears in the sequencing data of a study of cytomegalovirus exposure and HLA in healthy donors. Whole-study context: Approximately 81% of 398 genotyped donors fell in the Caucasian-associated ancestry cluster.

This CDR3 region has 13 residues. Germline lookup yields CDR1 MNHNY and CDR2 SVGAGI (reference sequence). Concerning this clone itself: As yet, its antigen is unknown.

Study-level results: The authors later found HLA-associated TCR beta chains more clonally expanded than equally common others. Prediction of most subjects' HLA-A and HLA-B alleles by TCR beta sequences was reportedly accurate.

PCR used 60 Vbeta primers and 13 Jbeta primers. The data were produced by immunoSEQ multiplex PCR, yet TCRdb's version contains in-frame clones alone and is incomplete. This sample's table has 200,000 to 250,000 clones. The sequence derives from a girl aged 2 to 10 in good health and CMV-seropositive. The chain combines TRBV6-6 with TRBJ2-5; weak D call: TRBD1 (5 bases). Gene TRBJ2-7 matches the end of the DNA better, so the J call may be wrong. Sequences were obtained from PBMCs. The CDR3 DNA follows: TGTGCCAGCAGTTACCAGGGTACCTACGAGCAGTACTTC. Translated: CASSYQGTYEQYF.